The sequence of this T cell receptor (beta chain) was determined in a study of blood T cell repertoires in COVID-19. Study information: The United States, Italy and Spain provided the acute and convalescent COVID-19 samples. In each case, the material was cDNA or gDNA derived from T cells, B-cell-depleted T cells, or PBMCs.

Germline trimming cut 1 base from V and 8 bases from J; bases unmatched to any gene: 9. The CDR3 spans 16 residues. Per the germline V gene, CDR1 is MNHEY and CDR2 is SVGEGT. Authors' analysis steps: Scientists estimated how many nucleated cells there were by amplifying reference gene primers. Repertoires were generated with immunoSEQ multiplex PCR, while TCRdb's copy carries only in-frame clones and drops some. V, J and clone size derive from that table, while D and trimming were established from the DNA sequence. The sample records tens of thousands of clones, roughly 79% being singletons. The sequenced material came from peripheral blood. The gene calls are TRBV6-2 or TRBV6-3 and TRBJ2-2; 8 nucleotides align to TRBD1. The source is a woman in her fifties or sixties with acute or convalescent COVID-19. CDR3 DNA: TGTGCCAGCAGTTACTGGACAGGGTACAGGGCGGGGGAGCTGTTTTTT. Translation: CASSYWTGYRAGELFF.